This T cell receptor beta chain originates from a study of blood T cells in healthy people across ages. Study observations and caveats: Whereas aged donors had fewer naive CD4+ cells, long-lived donors had more of them and higher diversity. With age, beta diversity per million T cells declined roughly linearly, significantly by 40.

It was with a sample-barcoded 5' primer and a J-beta primer mix that a second PCR of roughly 6 to 12 cycles was run. TCRdb reprocessed the 5' RACE reads via MiXCR and lists one record per CDR3 protein. The sample contains about 1.5 million distinct CDR3 sequences, 42% of which appear only once. Drawing of peripheral blood yielded ten milliliters from each donor. Whenever a sample was processed, at least 7 million PBMCs were isolated. Germline V gives CDR1 SGHRS, CDR2 YFSETQ. V lost 4 bases to trimming and J lost 5 bases, with 18 bases between them. The length of the CDR3 is 15 residues. To note about this clonotype: Its specificity is unknown.

The genes are TRBV5-1 and TRBJ1-1, with D perhaps matching TRBD1 (6 bases). Sequences were obtained from blood. This sequence was found in a woman younger than 30 in good health. The CDR3 bases are TGCGCCAGCAGCCAACTCCGGGGGGCCGGGACTGAAGCTTTCTTT. Its translation: CASSQLRGAGTEAFF.